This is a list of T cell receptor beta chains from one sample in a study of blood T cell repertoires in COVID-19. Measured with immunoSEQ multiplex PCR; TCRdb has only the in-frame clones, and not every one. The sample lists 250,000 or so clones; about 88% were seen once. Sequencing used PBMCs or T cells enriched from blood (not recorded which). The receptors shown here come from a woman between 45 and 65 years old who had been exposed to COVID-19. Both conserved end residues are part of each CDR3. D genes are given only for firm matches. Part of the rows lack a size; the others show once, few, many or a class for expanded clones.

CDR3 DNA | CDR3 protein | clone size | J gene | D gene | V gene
TGTGCCAGCAGTTCGCGGGGTAGCAATCAGCCCCAGCATTTT | CASSSRGSNQPQHF | once | TRBJ1-5 | NA | TRBV27
TGTGCCAGCAGTTACTTGGGCCAGTGGATTTTT | CASSYLGQWIF | NA | TRBJ1-4 | NA | TRBV6-6
TGTGCCAGCAGCCAAGGGCCCCCACCGGGACTAGCGGTCTACGAGCAGTACTTC | CASSQGPPPGLAVYEQYF | NA | TRBJ2-7 | TRBD2 | TRBV14
TGCAGCGTTGAAAATTCGGGTACCTACTACGAGCAGTACTTC | CSVENSGTYYEQYF | once | TRBJ2-7 | NA | TRBV29-1
TGCAGCGTTCAGGGTGGCAAAAACATTCAGTACTTC | CSVQGGKNIQYF | NA | TRBJ2-4 | NA | TRBV29-1
TGCAGCTCGAAAAGGGGACTAGATCTTGAGCAGTTCTTC | CSSKRGLDLEQFF | NA | TRBJ2-1 | TRBD2 | TRBV29-1
TGTGCCAGCAGCATGAGACAGAACGCTGAAGCTTTCTTT | CASSMRQNAEAFF | NA | TRBJ1-1 | NA | TRBV9
TGTGCCAGCAGTTACGTCAAAGGCAGGGGAGCTTTCTTT | CASSYVKGRGAFF | NA | TRBJ1-1 | NA | TRBV6-2/TRBV6-3
TGTGCCAGCAGCCCAGGACAGGGGGCGGTTCGCGAGCAGTACTTC | CASSPGQGAVREQYF | NA | TRBJ2-7 | TRBD1 | TRBV7-2
TGTGCCAGCTCACCGGAACTGACAGGGTTAAGCAATCAGCCCCAGCATTTT | CASSPELTGLSNQPQHF | NA | TRBJ1-5 | TRBD1 | TRBV18
TGTGCCAGTTTCCAAGGAGGGAACACTGAAGCTTTCTTT | CASFQGGNTEAFF | NA | TRBJ1-1 | NA | TRBV19
TGTGCCAGCCGGACTAGCGGGGGGAACGACAATGAGCAGTTCTTC | CASRTSGGNDNEQFF | NA | TRBJ2-1 | TRBD2 | TRBV27
TGTGCCACCGGCCAGCGATCCGGAACAGATACGCAGTATTTT | CATGQRSGTDTQYF | NA | TRBJ2-3 | NA | TRBV2
TGTGCCAGCAGGCGGATAACTAATGAAAAACTGTTTTTT | CASRRITNEKLFF | once | TRBJ1-4 | NA | TRBV12-3/TRBV12-4
TGTGCCAGCAGCGTGACCGGGACTAGCGGGGGGGCAAAAAAGAATGAGCAGTTCTTC | CASSVTGTSGGAKKNEQFF | NA | TRBJ2-1 | TRBD2 | TRBV9
TGTGCCTGGAGTGAGACAGGGGCTGGCTATGGCTACACCTTC | CAWSETGAGYGYTF | NA | TRBJ1-2 | TRBD1 | TRBV30
TGTGCCAGCTCCCGGGATGCCGGAGGTATAAATCAGCCCCAGCATTTT | CASSRDAGGINQPQHF | NA | TRBJ1-5 | NA | TRBV7-2
TGTGCCAGCCGCCCATTTCCGGGGGGCACTGAAGCTTTCTTT | CASRPFPGGTEAFF | NA | TRBJ1-1 | NA | TRBV27
TGTGCCAGCAGCCCGCAGCGCGGGGGGTCCACAGATACGCAGTATTTT | CASSPQRGGSTDTQYF | NA | TRBJ2-3 | TRBD2 | TRBV3-1/TRBV3-2
TGCGCCAGCAGCTTGGGACAGGGGGCGAACATTCAGTACTTC | CASSLGQGANIQYF | NA | TRBJ2-4 | TRBD1 | TRBV5-1
TGTGCCAGCAGCTTAGAGGGAGGGTTTCGAACCCTCCACTTT | CASSLEGGFRTLHF | NA | TRBJ1-6 | NA | TRBV7-8
TGTGCCAGCGGGGACAGGCAAGGGACCCAGTACTTC | CASGDRQGTQYF | NA | TRBJ2-5 | TRBD1 | TRBV19
TGTGCCAGCAGCCCTGGGAGGCTGGGTCAGCCCCAGCATTTT | CASSPGRLGQPQHF | NA | TRBJ1-5 | NA | TRBV3-1/TRBV3-2
TGTGCCAGCAGCTTCCGGACAGGTTTTAACACTGAAGCTTTCTTT | CASSFRTGFNTEAFF | NA | TRBJ1-1 | TRBD1 | TRBV5-6
TGCGCCAGCAGTCAAGTAGGGGGGGGTGAAGCTTTCTTT | CASSQVGGGEAFF | NA | TRBJ1-1 | NA | TRBV23-1
TGTGCCAGTAGTCTAACCTCTCGGGAAGACGAGCAGTACTTC | CASSLTSREDEQYF | NA | TRBJ2-7 | NA | TRBV19